Sequencing of this T cell receptor (beta chain) was carried out in a study of CD8 T cells in Susac syndrome. Random-hexamer reverse transcription was applied to roughly 0.5 to 1 ug RNA. Amplification of TCR beta CDR3 by immunoSEQ multiplex PCR spanned 54 Vbeta and 13 Jbeta. One entry per CDR3 protein, called by TCRdb with MiXCR from the immunoSEQ multiplex PCR reads. The data contain a few hundred thousand distinct CDR3 sequences, approximately 90% of them seen just once; the ten biggest clones take up about 0.063%. From germline, CDR1 is SQVTM and CDR2 ANQGSEA. Trimming removed 6 bases from V and 4 bases from J, with 15 bases in between. CDR3 size: 13 residues. CD8+ and CD4+ blood T cells underwent TCR beta sequencing.

The chain uses TRBV29-1 and TRBJ1-1, with D possibly matching TRBD1 (5 bases). The receptor was derived from a human donor with multiple sclerosis. Sequencing was carried out using CD4+ T cells from PBMCs. The CDR3 nucleotides are TGCAGCGTCCGGACAAGATTGAGCACTGAAGCTTTCTTT. Translation gives CSVRTRLSTEAFF.